This T cell receptor (beta chain) came from a study of blood T cell repertoires in COVID-19. Clones were sequenced by immunoSEQ multiplex PCR, and TCRdb holds only the in-frame ones, with some missing. The data hold about 110,000 clones, with 75% to 90% observed a single time. The clonotype was recovered from a human donor in a cohort sampled during active COVID-19. Sequenced material: peripheral blood.

The CDR3 nucleotides read TGCGCCAGCAGCTTGGAGGTAGCGGGAGGGGCCGACGAGCAGTACTTC. Encoded protein: CASSLEVAGGADEQYF. The V call is TRBV5-1, the J call TRBJ2-7; 11 bases match TRBD2. CDR1 and CDR2 (germline): SGHRS, YFSETQ. This CDR3 has 16 amino acids. The ends lost 0 bases at V and 5 bases at J; junction bases unmatched: 7.